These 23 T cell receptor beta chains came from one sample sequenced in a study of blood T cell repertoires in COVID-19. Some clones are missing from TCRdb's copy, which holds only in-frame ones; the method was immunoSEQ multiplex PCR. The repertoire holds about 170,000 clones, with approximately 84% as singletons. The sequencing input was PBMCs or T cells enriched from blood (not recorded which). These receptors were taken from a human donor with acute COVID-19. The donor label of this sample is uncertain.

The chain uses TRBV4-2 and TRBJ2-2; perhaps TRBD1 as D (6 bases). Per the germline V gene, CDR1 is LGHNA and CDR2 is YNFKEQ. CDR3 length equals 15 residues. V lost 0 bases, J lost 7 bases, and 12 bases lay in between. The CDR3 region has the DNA TGTGCCAGCAGCCAAGAGTTACAGGGTAACGGGGAGCTGTTTTTT. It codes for CASSQELQGNGELFF.

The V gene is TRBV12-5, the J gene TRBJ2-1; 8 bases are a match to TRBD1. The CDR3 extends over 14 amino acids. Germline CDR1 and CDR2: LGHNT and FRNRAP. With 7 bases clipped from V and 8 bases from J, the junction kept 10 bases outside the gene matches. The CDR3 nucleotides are TGTGCTAGTGCCAAAAACAGGGGGACGGATGAGCAGTTCTTC. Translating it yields CASAKNRGTDEQFF. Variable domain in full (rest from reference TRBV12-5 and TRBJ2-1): DARVTQTPRHKVTEMGQEVTMRCQPILGHNTVFWYRQTMMQGLELLAYFRNRAPLDDSGMPKDRFSAEMPDATLATLKIQPSEPRDSAVYFCASAKNRGTDEQFFGPGTRLTVL.

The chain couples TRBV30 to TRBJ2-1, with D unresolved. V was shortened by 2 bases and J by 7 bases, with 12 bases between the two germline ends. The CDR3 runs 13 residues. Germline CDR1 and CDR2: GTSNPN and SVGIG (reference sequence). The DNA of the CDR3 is TGTGCCTGGAGTAGTGGGCCTGGTAATGAGCAGTTCTTC. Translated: CAWSSGPGNEQFF. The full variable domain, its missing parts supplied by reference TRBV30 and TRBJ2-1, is SQTIHQWPATLVQPVGSPLSLECTVEGTSNPNLYWYRQAAGRGLQLLFYSVGIGQISSEVPQNLSASRPQDRQFILSSKKLLLSDSGFYLCAWSSGPGNEQFFGPGTRLTVL.

CDR3 in amino acids: CASSLEAGGLWEQFF. The DNA for the CDR3 is TGTGCCAGCAGCTTGGAAGCGGGGGGGCTATGGGAGCAGTTCTTC. This chain connects TRBV5-5 to TRBJ2-1; 10 nucleotides line up with TRBD2. CDR1 is SGHKS, CDR2 YYEKEE, per germline (reference sequence). Losses at the gene ends were 0 bases for V and 10 bases for J; bases not matched to a gene: 7. The CDR3 sequence is 15 residues long.

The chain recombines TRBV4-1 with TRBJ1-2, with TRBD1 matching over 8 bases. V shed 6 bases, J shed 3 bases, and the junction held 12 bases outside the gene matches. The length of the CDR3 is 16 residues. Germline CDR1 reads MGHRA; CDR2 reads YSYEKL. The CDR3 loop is CASSSAPRGRDYGYTF. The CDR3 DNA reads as TGCGCCAGCAGTTCAGCCCCCAGGGGGCGCGACTATGGCTACACCTTC.

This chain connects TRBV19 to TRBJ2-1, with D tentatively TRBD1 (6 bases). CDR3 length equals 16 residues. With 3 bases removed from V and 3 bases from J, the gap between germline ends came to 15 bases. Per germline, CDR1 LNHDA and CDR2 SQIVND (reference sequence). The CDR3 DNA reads TGTGCCAGTAGTATTGAGACAGGCCCTATCTACAATGAGCAGTTCTTC. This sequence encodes CASSIETGPIYNEQFF.

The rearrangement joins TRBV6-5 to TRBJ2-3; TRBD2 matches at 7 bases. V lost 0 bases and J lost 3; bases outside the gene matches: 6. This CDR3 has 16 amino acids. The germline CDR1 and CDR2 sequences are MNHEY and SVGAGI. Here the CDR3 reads CASSYSGGRLTDTQYF. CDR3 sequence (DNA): TGTGCCAGCAGTTACTCGGGAGGGCGGTTAACAGATACGCAGTATTTT.

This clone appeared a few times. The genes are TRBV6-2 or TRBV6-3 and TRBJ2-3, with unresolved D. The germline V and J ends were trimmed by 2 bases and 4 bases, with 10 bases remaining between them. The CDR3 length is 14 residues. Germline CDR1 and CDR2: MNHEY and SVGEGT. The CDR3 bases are TGTGCCAGCAGTTACCTCCAGGCAGCAGATACGCAGTATTTT. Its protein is CASSYLQAADTQYF.

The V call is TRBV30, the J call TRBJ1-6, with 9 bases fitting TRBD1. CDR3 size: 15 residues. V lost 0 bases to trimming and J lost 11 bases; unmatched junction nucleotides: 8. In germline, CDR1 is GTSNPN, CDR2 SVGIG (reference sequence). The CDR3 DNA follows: TGTGCCTGGAGTGTACGGACAGGGGTTCTGCCACCCCTCCACTTT. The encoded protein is CAWSVRTGVLPPLHF.

CDR3 residues: CASSYRGPSGNTIYF. CDR3 coding DNA: TGTGCCAGCAGCTACAGGGGGCCCTCTGGAAACACCATATATTTT. The V gene is TRBV6-5, the J gene TRBJ1-3; the match to TRBD1 covers 9 bases. The CDR3 length is 15 residues. V lost 6 bases and J lost 0; bases outside the gene matches: 3. Germline CDR1 MNHEY, CDR2 SVGAGI.

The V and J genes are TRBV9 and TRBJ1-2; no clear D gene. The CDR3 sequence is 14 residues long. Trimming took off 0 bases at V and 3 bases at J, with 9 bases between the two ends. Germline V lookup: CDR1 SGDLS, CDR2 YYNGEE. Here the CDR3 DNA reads TGTGCCAGCAGCGTAGCGGACTTGGACTATGGCTACACCTTC. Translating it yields CASSVADLDYGYTF.

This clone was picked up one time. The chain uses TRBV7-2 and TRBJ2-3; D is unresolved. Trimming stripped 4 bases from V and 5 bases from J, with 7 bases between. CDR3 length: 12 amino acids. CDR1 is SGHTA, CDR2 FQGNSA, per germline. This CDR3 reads CASSSYLDTQYF. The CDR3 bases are TGTGCCAGCAGCTCGTACTTAGATACGCAGTATTTT.

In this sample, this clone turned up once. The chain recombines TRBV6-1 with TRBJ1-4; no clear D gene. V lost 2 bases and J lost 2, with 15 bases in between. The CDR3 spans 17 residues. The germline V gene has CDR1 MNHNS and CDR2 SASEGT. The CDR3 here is CASSEFGKGRTNEKLFF. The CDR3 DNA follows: TGTGCCAGCAGTGAATTTGGGAAAGGGAGGACTAATGAAAAACTGTTTTTT.

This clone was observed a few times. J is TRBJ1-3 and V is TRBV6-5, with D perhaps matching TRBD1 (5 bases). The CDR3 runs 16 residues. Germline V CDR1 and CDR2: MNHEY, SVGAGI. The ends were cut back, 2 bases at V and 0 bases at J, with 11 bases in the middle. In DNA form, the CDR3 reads TGTGCCAGCAGTTACGGGGAGGGGAGCTCTGGAAACACCATATATTTT. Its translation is CASSYGEGSSGNTIYF.

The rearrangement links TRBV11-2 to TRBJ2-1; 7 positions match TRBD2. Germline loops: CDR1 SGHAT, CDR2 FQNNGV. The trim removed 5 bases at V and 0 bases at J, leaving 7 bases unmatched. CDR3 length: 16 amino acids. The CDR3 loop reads CASSPEAGSSYNEQFF. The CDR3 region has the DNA TGTGCCAGCAGCCCCGAAGCGGGAAGCTCCTACAATGAGCAGTTCTTC.

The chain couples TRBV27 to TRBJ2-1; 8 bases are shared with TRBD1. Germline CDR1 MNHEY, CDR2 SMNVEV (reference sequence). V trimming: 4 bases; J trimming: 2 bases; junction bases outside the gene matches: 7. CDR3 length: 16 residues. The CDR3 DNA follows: TGTGCCAGCAGTTACAAGGGGGACAGGCCCTACAATGAGCAGTTCTTC. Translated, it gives CASSYKGDRPYNEQFF.

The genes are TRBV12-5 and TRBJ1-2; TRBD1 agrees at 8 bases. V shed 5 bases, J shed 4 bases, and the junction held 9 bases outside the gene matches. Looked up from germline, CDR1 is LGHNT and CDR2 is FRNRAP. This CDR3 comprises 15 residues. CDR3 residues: CASGTIQGAGYGYTF. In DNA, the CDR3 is TGTGCTAGTGGTACGATTCAGGGGGCAGGCTATGGCTACACCTTC.

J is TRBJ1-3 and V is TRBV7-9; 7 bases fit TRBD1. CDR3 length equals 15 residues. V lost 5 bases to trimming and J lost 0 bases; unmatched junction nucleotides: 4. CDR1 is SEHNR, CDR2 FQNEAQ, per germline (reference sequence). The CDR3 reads CASSTGVHSGNTIYF. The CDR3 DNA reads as TGTGCCAGCAGCACAGGGGTCCACTCTGGAAACACCATATATTTT.

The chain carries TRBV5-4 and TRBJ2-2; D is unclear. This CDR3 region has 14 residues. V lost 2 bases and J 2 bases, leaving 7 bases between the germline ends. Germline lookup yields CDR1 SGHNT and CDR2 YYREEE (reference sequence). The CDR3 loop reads CASSLAPNTGELFF. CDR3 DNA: TGTGCCAGCAGCTTAGCCCCCAACACCGGGGAGCTGTTTTTT.

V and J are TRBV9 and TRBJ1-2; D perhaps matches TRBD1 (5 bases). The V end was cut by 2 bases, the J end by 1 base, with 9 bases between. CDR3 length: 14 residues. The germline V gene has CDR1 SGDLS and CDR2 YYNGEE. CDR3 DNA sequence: TGTGCCAGCAGCGTTCTGGGGGGTAACTATGGCTACACCTTC. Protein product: CASSVLGGNYGYTF.

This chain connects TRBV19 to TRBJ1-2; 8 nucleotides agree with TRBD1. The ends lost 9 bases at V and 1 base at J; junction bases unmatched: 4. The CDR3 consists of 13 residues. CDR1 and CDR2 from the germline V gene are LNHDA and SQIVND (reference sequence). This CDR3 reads CASQGQGNYGYTF. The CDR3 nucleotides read TGTGCCAGCCAAGGACAGGGTAACTATGGCTACACCTTC.

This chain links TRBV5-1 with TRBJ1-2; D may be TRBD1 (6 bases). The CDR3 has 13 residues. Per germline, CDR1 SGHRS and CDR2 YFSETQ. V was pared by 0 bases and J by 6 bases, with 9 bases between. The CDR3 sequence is CASSLDRDHGYTF. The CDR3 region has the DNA TGCGCCAGCAGCTTGGACAGGGATCATGGCTACACCTTC.

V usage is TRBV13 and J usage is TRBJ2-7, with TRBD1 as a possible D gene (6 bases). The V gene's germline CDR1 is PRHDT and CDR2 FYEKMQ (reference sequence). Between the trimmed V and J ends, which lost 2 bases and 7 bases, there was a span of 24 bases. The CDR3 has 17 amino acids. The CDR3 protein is CASSLSEQGPPYGEQYF. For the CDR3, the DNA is TGTGCCAGCAGCTTATCGGAACAGGGTCCTCCCTACGGAGAGCAGTACTTC. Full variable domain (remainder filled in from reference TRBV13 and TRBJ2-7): AAGVIQSPRHLIKEKRETATLKCYPIPRHDTVYWYQQGPGQDPQFLISFYEKMQSDKGSIPDRFSAQQFSDYHSELNMSSLELGDSALYFCASSLSEQGPPYGEQYFGPGTRLTVT.